These 27 T cell receptor beta chains were sequenced from one sample in a study of shared clonotypes between healthy human individuals. Data came from immunoSEQ multiplex PCR; TCRdb stores just in-frame clones and leaves some out. This sample has more than 900,000 clones, with 75% to 80% found just once. The sample comprised memory CD4+ T cells from PBMCs. As to subset: CD45RA-negative fraction. These receptors were collected from a young man in good health. Some clones in this sample may be carry-over from other donors' samples.

Notes on this clone: In the same sample, other DNA sequences code for this CDR3. The J gene is TRBJ1-1, the V gene TRBV11-2; D gene unclear. The germline V gene encodes CDR1 SGHAT and CDR2 FQNNGV. V was pared by 3 bases and J by 0 bases, with 2 bases between. CDR3 length: 12 amino acids. In DNA, the CDR3 is TGTGCCAGCAGCTTGCTGAACACTGAAGCTTTCTTT. Residues: CASSLLNTEAFF.

The gene calls are TRBV29-1 and TRBJ2-1; 11 bases map to TRBD2. This CDR3 is 12 amino acids long. CDR1 SQVTM and CDR2 ANQGSEA come from the germline V gene. V was pared by 6 bases and J by 9 bases, with 4 bases of the junction left unmatched. CDR3: CSVTSGMLEQFF. CDR3 DNA sequence: TGCAGCGTGACTAGCGGGATGCTTGAGCAGTTCTTC.

The V call is TRBV11-2, the J call TRBJ2-7, with TRBD2 matching 7 bases. CDR3 length equals 17 residues. CDR1 is SGHAT and CDR2 is FQNNGV in the germline V gene. The junction had 10 bases not matched to a gene; V was cut back by 0 bases and J by 2 bases. The CDR3 DNA sequence: TGTGCCAGCAGCTTAGATCACGGGACTACCAGACCCTACGAGCAGTACTTC. Translated: CASSLDHGTTRPYEQYF.

The gene calls are TRBV5-1 and TRBJ1-1; the D is unclear. Trimming left V 2 bases short and J 1 base short, with 6 bases between. CDR1 and CDR2 from the germline V gene are SGHRS and YFSETQ. The CDR3 runs to 13 residues. The chain's CDR3 is CASSFDPNTEAFF. CDR3 in DNA: TGCGCCAGCAGCTTCGATCCGAACACTGAAGCTTTCTTT.

A note on this clone: A much bigger clone sits one base away, suggesting this may be a read error. The rearrangement joins TRBV29-1 to TRBJ1-1; D gene unclear. The CDR3 has 14 amino acids. The V gene's germline CDR1 is SQVTM and CDR2 ANQGSEA. This chain's CDR3 is CSSSRPGSYTEALF. CDR3 bases: TGCAGCTCTTCCCGCCCGGGGTCGTATACTGAAGCTCTCTTT.

This chain's CDR3 is CASRAQGVYNSPLHF. The CDR3 nucleotides are TGTGCCAGCAGAGCACAGGGAGTCTATAATTCACCCCTCCACTTT. V gene TRBV28 combines with J gene TRBJ1-6, with D tentatively TRBD1 (6 bases). Trimming took off 6 bases at V and 3 bases at J, with 12 bases between the two ends. The CDR3 is made up of 15 amino acids. The germline V gene has CDR1 MDHEN and CDR2 SYDVKM.

This clone has more than one count but fewer than ten. The rearrangement joins TRBV19 to TRBJ2-2; D not certain. Germline V lookup: CDR1 LNHDA, CDR2 SQIVND (reference sequence). CDR3 length: 12 amino acids. V gave up 9 bases and J gave up 7 bases, with 12 bases separating them. The chain's CDR3 is CASRVIGGELFF. CDR3 bases: TGTGCCAGCCGGGTCATCGGCGGGGAGCTGTTTTTT. The entire variable domain, with the rest obtained from reference TRBV19 and TRBJ2-2, is as follows: DGGITQSPKYLFRKEGQNVTLSCEQNLNHDAMYWYRQDPGQGLRLIYYSQIVNDFQKGDIAEGYSVSREKKESFPLTVTSAQKNPTAFYLCASRVIGGELFFGEGSRLTVL.

Details on this clone: The same CDR3 also results from other DNA sequences found in this sample. The rearrangement joins TRBV20-1 to TRBJ2-3; D ambiguous. V was pared by 3 bases and J by 6 bases, with 7 bases between. Looked up from germline, CDR1 is DFQATT and CDR2 is SNEGSKA (reference sequence). The CDR3 is made up of 11 amino acids. CDR3 sequence: CSASPRDTQYF. As DNA, the CDR3 is TGCAGTGCTAGCCCCCGGGATACGCAGTATTTT.

This chain connects TRBV28 to TRBJ2-4, with 7 bases lining up with TRBD1. CDR3 length: 16 amino acids. Per the germline V gene, CDR1 is MDHEN and CDR2 is SYDVKM. J was trimmed by 0 bases and V by 2 bases; bases with no gene match: 4. CDR3 in DNA: TGTGCCAGCAGTTTACCCGGACAGGTAGCCAAAAACATTCAGTACTTC. It yields the protein CASSLPGQVAKNIQYF.

This chain links TRBV7-9 with TRBJ2-5, with 10 bases identical to TRBD1. The CDR3 length is 15 residues. V dropped 3 bases and J dropped 4; count of bases not matched to a gene: 5. Germline assignment: CDR1 SEHNR and CDR2 FQNEAQ (reference sequence). The CDR3 reads CASSFQGDRGETQYF. In DNA, the CDR3 is TGTGCCAGCAGCTTCCAGGGGGACAGGGGAGAGACCCAGTACTTC.

This clone was recorded only once. The rearrangement links TRBV4-1 to TRBJ1-1; no reliable D call. This CDR3 has 11 amino acids. Germline V gene sequence: CDR1 MGHRA, CDR2 YSYEKL. Trimming shortened V by 4 bases and J by 5 bases, and 5 bases separated the two germline ends. The CDR3 loop is CASSRRTEAFF. For the CDR3, the DNA is TGCGCCAGCAGCCGGCGAACTGAAGCTTTCTTT.

This chain links TRBV25-1 with TRBJ2-7; D is unresolved. CDR3 size: 14 residues. Germline V CDR1 and CDR2: MGHDK, SYGVNS. Trimming took 1 base from V and 3 from J, leaving 10 bases between them. The DNA for the CDR3 is TGTGCCAGCAGTGAATTTCACGGAATCTACGAGCAGTACTTC. Its translation: CASSEFHGIYEQYF.

This clone was seen a handful of times. This chain uses TRBV7-9 with TRBJ1-6, with a possible D match to TRBD1 (6 bases). V lost 5 bases and J 10 bases, leaving 12 bases between the germline ends. This CDR3 contains 13 residues. Germline loops: CDR1 SEHNR, CDR2 FQNEAQ (reference sequence). The CDR3 reads CASSPPGGSPLHF. The CDR3 bases are TGTGCCAGCAGCCCCCCGGGGGGCTCACCCCTCCACTTT.

CDR3 sequence reads: CASSSGQGPNEQFF. The CDR3 DNA sequence: TGTGCCAGCAGCTCGGGACAGGGGCCCAATGAGCAGTTCTTC. V is TRBV5-4 and J is TRBJ2-1; the match to TRBD1 covers 10 bases. Per the germline V gene, CDR1 is SGHNT and CDR2 is YYREEE (reference sequence). This CDR3 comprises 14 residues. Unmatched junction bases numbered 3, after V lost 3 bases and J lost 6 bases.

As to this clone: A read error is possible here, since a much larger clone lies one base away. Additional DNA sequences in this sample encode the identical CDR3. This chain links TRBV4-2 with TRBJ2-7; no firm D call. V gave up 6 bases and J gave up 5 bases, with 14 bases separating them. The CDR3 runs to 13 residues. Germline CDR1 LGHNA, CDR2 YNFKEQ. The CDR3 DNA reads as TGTGCCAGCAGTGTGCGCCCTGGCGACGAGCAGTACTTC. Protein product: CASSVRPGDEQYF.

The rearrangement joins TRBV10-1 to TRBJ2-1; TRBD2 matches 14 bases. Germline loops: CDR1 WNHNN, CDR2 SYGVQD (reference sequence). The CDR3 length is 15 residues. Trimming at V came to 10 bases and at J to 5 bases, leaving 7 bases not matched to a gene. DNA for the CDR3: TGCGCCAAGGGACTAGCGGGAGTTGTGGACAATGAGCAGTTCTTC. Residues: CAKGLAGVVDNEQFF.

This clone was recorded once. The chain links TRBV5-4 to TRBJ2-7, with D hard to call. Germline V gene sequence: CDR1 SGHNT, CDR2 YYREEE (reference sequence). Trimming took off 0 bases at V and 2 bases at J, with 15 bases between the two ends. The CDR3 runs 16 residues. In DNA form, the CDR3 reads TGTGCCAGCAGCTTGGATATTGGCAGGAGCACCTACGAGCAGTACTTC. It encodes CASSLDIGRSTYEQYF.

This chain links TRBV2 with TRBJ2-2; TRBD1 might be the D (6 bases). Germline V gene sequence: CDR1 SNHLY, CDR2 FYNNEI. The germline V and J ends were trimmed by 6 bases and 5 bases, with 19 bases remaining between them. The CDR3 spans 16 residues. The CDR3 nucleotides are TGTGCCAGCAGCGGAGCACAGGGTATACCAACCGGGGAGCTGTTTTTT. It yields the protein CASSGAQGIPTGELFF.

The chain has TRBV18 and TRBJ1-1; no clear D gene. V lost 2 bases, J lost 3 bases, and 13 bases lay in between. The CDR3 spans 15 residues. Germline assignment: CDR1 KGHSH and CDR2 LQKENI. The CDR3 sequence is CASSPSEAFDTEAFF. CDR3 coding DNA: TGTGCCAGCTCACCAAGCGAAGCGTTTGACACTGAAGCTTTCTTT.

A remark on this clone: A far larger clone is one nucleotide away, so this likely arose from a read error. The chain joins TRBV7-9 to TRBJ1-1; D ambiguous. CDR1 is SEHNR, CDR2 FQNEAQ, per germline (reference sequence). The CDR3 extends over 13 amino acids. V lost 5 bases and J 3 bases, leaving 10 bases between the germline ends. The CDR3 region has the DNA TGTGCCAGCAGCCAACTGGAGGACACTGAAGCTTTCTTT. This sequence encodes CASSQLEDTEAFF. Drawing the rest from reference TRBV7-9 and TRBJ1-1, the complete variable domain is DTGVSQNPRHKITKRGQNVTFRCDPISEHNRLYWYRQTLGQGPEFLTYFQNEAQLEKSRLLSDRFSAERPKGSFSTLEIQRTEQGDSAMYLCASSQLEDTEAFFGQGTRLTVV.

V gene TRBV28 combines with J gene TRBJ2-7; the match to TRBD1 covers 9 bases. This CDR3 is 16 amino acids long. The germline V gene encodes CDR1 MDHEN and CDR2 SYDVKM. The trim removed 5 bases at V and 5 bases at J, leaving 13 bases unmatched. The CDR3 loop is CASSTPGDRDRDEQYF. In nucleotides, the CDR3 is TGTGCCAGCAGTACCCCTGGTGACAGGGACAGGGACGAGCAGTACTTC.

This clone appeared a few times. The chain is built from TRBV6-5 and TRBJ1-2, with D possibly being TRBD1 (5 bases). Per germline, CDR1 MNHEY and CDR2 SVGAGI. Trimming took off 6 bases at V and 1 base at J, with 12 bases between the two ends. The length of the CDR3 is 14 residues. The CDR3 DNA follows: TGTGCCAGCAGAACAGGCCCTAATAACTATGGCTACACCTTC. This translates into CASRTGPNNYGYTF.

The chain couples TRBV11-2 to TRBJ1-1, with 9 positions matching TRBD1. The CDR3 consists of 16 residues. V was clipped by 1 base and J by 5 bases; unmatched bases: 8. CDR1 and CDR2 from the germline V gene are SGHAT and FQNNGV. The CDR3 loop reads CASSLVSTGGRTEAFF. CDR3 sequence (DNA): TGTGCCAGCAGCTTAGTTTCCACAGGGGGCAGGACTGAAGCTTTCTTT.

In regard to this clone: Other DNA sequences from this sample encode an identical CDR3 as well. The CDR3: CASSRTGELFF. CDR3 in DNA: TGTGCCAGCAGCAGGACCGGGGAGCTGTTTTTT. The chain links TRBV11-3 to TRBJ2-2; no definite D call. The ends were cut back, 5 bases at V and 5 bases at J, with 3 bases in the middle. The CDR3 extends over 11 amino acids. CDR1 and CDR2 (germline): SGHNT, YENEEA.

The chain links TRBV27 to TRBJ1-1, with a possible D match to TRBD1 (6 bases). CDR3 length: 13 amino acids. In germline, CDR1 is MNHEY, CDR2 SMNVEV (reference sequence). Trimming left V 5 bases short and J 6 bases short, with 13 bases between. Here the CDR3 reads CASSPLQGSEAFF. DNA for the CDR3: TGTGCCAGCAGTCCCCTACAGGGATCTGAAGCTTTCTTT.

This clone was seen repeatedly, ten times or more. The rearrangement uses TRBV28 and TRBJ1-5; a weak D match, TRBD1 (5 bases). Germline-derived CDR1 and CDR2 are MDHEN and SYDVKM. Trimming took off 7 bases at V and 3 bases at J, with 16 bases between the two ends. This CDR3 spans 15 amino acids. The CDR3 here is CASTPGGGVNQPQHF. For the CDR3, the DNA is TGTGCCAGCACCCCGGGTGGGGGGGTCAATCAGCCCCAGCATTTT.

This clone turned up a few times. This chain joins TRBV28 and TRBJ2-7, with 7 nucleotides matching TRBD2. The CDR3 runs to 15 residues. Trimming removed 4 bases from V and 2 bases from J; junction bases left unmatched: 8. Per the germline V gene, CDR1 is MDHEN and CDR2 is SYDVKM. The CDR3 loop reads CASSSSGKLAYEQYF. DNA of the CDR3: TGTGCCAGCAGTTCTAGCGGAAAACTAGCCTACGAGCAGTACTTC.